This TCR beta chain appears in the sequencing data of a study of lymphopenia after photon versus proton radiotherapy. Broader study findings: Proton therapy kept repertoires fairly stable, unlike photons, which gained effector/memory cells. Survival link was tested only in deceased patients; proton benefit remains a possibility. In patients who died, overall survival fell as post-nadir TCR diversity dropped more. After the lymphocyte nadir, photon-treated repertoires showed oligoclonal expansion, especially of CD8+ Temra cells.

As to this clone: No antigen is known for it.

Germline V gene lookup returns CDR1 SQVTM and CDR2 ANQGSEA. After removal of 8 bases from V and 5 bases from J, the junction contained 11 bases not matched to a gene. There are 14 residues in the CDR3. Method: immunoSEQ multiplex PCR; TCRdb's copy keeps in-frame clones and lacks some. The repertoire consists of more than 15,000 clones, with roughly nine tenths occurring once and the leading ten covering 55% to 70%. This specimen was peripheral blood, taken from a patient treated with proton-based radiotherapy. This sequence originates from a woman aged 55 to 70 with cholangiocarcinoma. Some clones in this sample may be carry-over from other donors' samples. This chain uses TRBV29-1 with TRBJ2-3; 9 nucleotides align to TRBD2. The CDR3 protein is CSTLLAGMGDTQYF. As DNA, the CDR3 is TGCAGCACCCTCCTAGCGGGGATGGGAGATACGCAGTATTTT.